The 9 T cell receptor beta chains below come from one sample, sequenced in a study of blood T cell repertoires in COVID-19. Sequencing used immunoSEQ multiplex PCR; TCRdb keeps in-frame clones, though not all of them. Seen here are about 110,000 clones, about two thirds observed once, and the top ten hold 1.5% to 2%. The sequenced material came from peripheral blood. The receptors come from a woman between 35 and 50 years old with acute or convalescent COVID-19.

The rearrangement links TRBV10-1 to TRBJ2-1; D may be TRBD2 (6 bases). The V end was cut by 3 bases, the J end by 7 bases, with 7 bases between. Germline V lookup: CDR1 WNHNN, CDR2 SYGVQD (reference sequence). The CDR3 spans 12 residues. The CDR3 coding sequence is TGCGCCAGCAGTGATCGGGGGAATGAGCAGTTCTTC. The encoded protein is CASSDRGNEQFF.

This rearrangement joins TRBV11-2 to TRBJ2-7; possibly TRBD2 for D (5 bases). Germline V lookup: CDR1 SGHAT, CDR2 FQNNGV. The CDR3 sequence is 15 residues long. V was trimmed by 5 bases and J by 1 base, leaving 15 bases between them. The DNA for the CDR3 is TGTGCCAGCAGCCCCTCAGAGGGTAGGTCCTACGAGCAGTACTTC. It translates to CASSPSEGRSYEQYF. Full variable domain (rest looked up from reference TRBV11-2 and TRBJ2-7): EAGVAQSPRYKIIEKRQSVAFWCNPISGHATLYWYQQILGQGPKLLIQFQNNGVVDDSQLPKDRFSAERLKGVDSTLKIQPAKLEDSAVYLCASSPSEGRSYEQYFGPGTRLTVT.

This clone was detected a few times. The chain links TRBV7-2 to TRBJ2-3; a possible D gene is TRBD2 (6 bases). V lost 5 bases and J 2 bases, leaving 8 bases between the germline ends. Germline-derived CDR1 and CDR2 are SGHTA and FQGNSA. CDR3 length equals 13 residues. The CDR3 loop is CASSRELTDTQYF. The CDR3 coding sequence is TGTGCCAGCAGCCGGGAGCTCACAGATACGCAGTATTTT.

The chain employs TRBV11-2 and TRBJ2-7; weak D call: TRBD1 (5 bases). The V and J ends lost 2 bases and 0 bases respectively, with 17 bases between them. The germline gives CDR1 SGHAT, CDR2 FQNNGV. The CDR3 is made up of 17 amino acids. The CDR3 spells CASSLNPQGISSYEQYF. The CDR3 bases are TGTGCCAGCAGCTTAAACCCGCAGGGAATTAGCTCCTACGAGCAGTACTTC.

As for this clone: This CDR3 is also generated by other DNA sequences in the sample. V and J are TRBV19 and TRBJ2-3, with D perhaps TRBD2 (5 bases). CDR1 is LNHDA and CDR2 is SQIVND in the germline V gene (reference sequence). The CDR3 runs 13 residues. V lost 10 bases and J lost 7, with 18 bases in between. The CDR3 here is CATKSSGDHTQYF. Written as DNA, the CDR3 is TGTGCCACGAAGAGCAGCGGAGATCATACGCAGTATTTT. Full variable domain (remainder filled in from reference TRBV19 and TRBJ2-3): DGGITQSPKYLFRKEGQNVTLSCEQNLNHDAMYWYRQDPGQGLRLIYYSQIVNDFQKGDIAEGYSVSREKKESFPLTVTSAQKNPTAFYLCATKSSGDHTQYFGPGTRLTVL.

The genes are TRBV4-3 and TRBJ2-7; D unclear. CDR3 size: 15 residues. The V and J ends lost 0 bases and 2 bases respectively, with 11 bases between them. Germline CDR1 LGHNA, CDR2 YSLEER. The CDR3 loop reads CASSQEITVPYEQYF. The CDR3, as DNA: TGCGCCAGCAGCCAAGAAATAACAGTCCCCTACGAGCAGTACTTC.

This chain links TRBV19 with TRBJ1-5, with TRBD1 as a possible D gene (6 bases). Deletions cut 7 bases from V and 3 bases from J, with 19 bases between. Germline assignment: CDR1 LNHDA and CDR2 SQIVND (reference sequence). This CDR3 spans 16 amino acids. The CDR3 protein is CASKAGGRTDNQPQHF. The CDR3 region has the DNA TGTGCCAGTAAAGCTGGGGGAAGGACAGACAATCAGCCCCAGCATTTT.

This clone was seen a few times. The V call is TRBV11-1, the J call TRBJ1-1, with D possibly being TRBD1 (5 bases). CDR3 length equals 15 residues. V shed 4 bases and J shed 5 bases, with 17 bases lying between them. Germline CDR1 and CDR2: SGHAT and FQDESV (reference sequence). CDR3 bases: TGTGCCAGCAGCTACGATCGCGGGGGGGGTACTGAAGCTTTCTTT. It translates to CASSYDRGGGTEAFF.

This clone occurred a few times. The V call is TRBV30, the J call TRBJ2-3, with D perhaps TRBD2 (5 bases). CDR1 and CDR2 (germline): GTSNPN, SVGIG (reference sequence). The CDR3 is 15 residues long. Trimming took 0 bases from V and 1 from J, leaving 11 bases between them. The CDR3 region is CAWSVRGLGTDTQYF. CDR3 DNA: TGTGCCTGGAGTGTACGTGGACTCGGCACAGATACGCAGTATTTT.